The 16 T cell receptor beta chains below all came from one sample that was sequenced in a study of T cell responses to AZD1222 COVID-19 vaccine. Here immunoSEQ multiplex PCR was the method, and the copy in TCRdb shows in-frame clones only, minus some. The sample holds some 150,000 clones, approximately 87% seen once. The sample consisted of peripheral blood, taken on day 0 of MenACWY control vaccination. Receptor source: an adult in good health.

The rearrangement joins TRBV5-1 to TRBJ2-1, with 10 bases that match TRBD1. CDR1 and CDR2 from the germline V gene are SGHRS and YFSETQ. The CDR3 extends over 16 amino acids. V was clipped by 7 bases and J by 2 bases; unmatched bases: 9. CDR3 sequence reads: CASGRTGTGAYNEQFF. The DNA of the CDR3 is TGCGCCAGCGGAAGGACCGGGACAGGGGCCTACAATGAGCAGTTCTTC.

The genes are TRBV7-2 and TRBJ1-4; 10 bases align to TRBD1. V lost 5 bases, J lost 8 bases, and 8 bases stayed unmatched. Germline CDR1 SGHTA, CDR2 FQGNSA. CDR3 size: 15 residues. DNA of the CDR3: TGTGCCAGCAGCCTACGGGACAGGGGAGTAGAAAAACTGTTTTTT. This sequence encodes CASSLRDRGVEKLFF. Drawing the rest from reference TRBV7-2 and TRBJ1-4, the complete variable domain is GAGVSQSPSNKVTEKGKDVELRCDPISGHTALYWYRQSLGQGLEFLIYFQGNSAPDKSGLPSDRFSAERTGGSVSTLTIQRTQQEDSAVYLCASSLRDRGVEKLFFGSGTQLSVL.

This clone is a singleton in its sample. The CDR3 region is CASSGRQGPYGYTF. The CDR3 DNA reads TGTGCCAGTAGTGGGAGACAGGGCCCCTATGGCTACACCTTC. V and J are TRBV19 and TRBJ1-2, with 7 positions matching TRBD1. This CDR3 has 14 amino acids. J lost 4 bases, V lost 5 bases, and 7 bases had no gene match. Germline loops: CDR1 LNHDA, CDR2 SQIVND (reference sequence).

The chain is built from TRBV5-4 and TRBJ2-4; the D gene is possibly TRBD1 (6 bases). Germline CDR1 and CDR2: SGHNT and YYREEE (reference sequence). V was shortened by 6 bases and J by 0 bases, with 13 bases between the two germline ends. The CDR3 sequence is 15 residues long. The CDR3 reads CASKSGDLAKNIQYF. CDR3 DNA: TGTGCCAGCAAGTCAGGGGATTTAGCCAAAAACATTCAGTACTTC.

Notes on this clone: Other DNA sequences in this specimen translate into the identical CDR3. The V and J genes are TRBV10-3 and TRBJ1-5; tentatively, D is TRBD1 (5 bases). The CDR3 totals 14 residues. Between the trimmed V and J ends, which lost 6 bases and 2 bases, there was a span of 11 bases. Germline CDR1 and CDR2: ENHRY and SYGVKD. The CDR3 coding sequence is TGTGCCATCAGCCCCGACAGACGCAATCAGCCCCAGCATTTT. Translating it yields CAISPDRRNQPQHF.

This rearrangement joins TRBV5-1 to TRBJ1-3; tentatively, D is TRBD1 (6 bases). Per germline, CDR1 SGHRS and CDR2 YFSETQ. This CDR3 has 17 residues. Between the trimmed V and J ends, which lost 6 bases and 0 bases, there was a span of 19 bases. This CDR3 reads CASTRDTYPSSGNTIYF. The CDR3 region has the DNA TGCGCCAGCACTAGGGACACCTACCCATCCTCTGGAAACACCATATATTTT.

The CDR3 protein is CASSQSPQGTEAFF. The CDR3 DNA sequence: TGTGCCAGCAGCCAAAGTCCCCAGGGGACTGAAGCTTTCTTT. This chain joins TRBV3-1 (or the pseudogene TRBV3-2) and TRBJ1-1; TRBD1 might be the D (6 bases). Looked up from germline, CDR1 is LGHDT and CDR2 is YNNKEL (reference sequence). V dropped 2 bases and J dropped 5 bases, with 12 bases sitting between them. This CDR3 contains 14 residues.

This chain joins TRBV5-1 and TRBJ1-2; 10 bases are a match to TRBD1. Per the germline V gene, CDR1 is SGHRS and CDR2 is YFSETQ. V gave up 3 bases and J gave up 5 bases; unmatched junction bases: 7. The length of the CDR3 is 15 residues. The CDR3 sequence: CASSSGQGVAYGYTF. The CDR3 coding sequence is TGCGCCAGCAGCTCTGGACAGGGGGTCGCGTATGGCTACACCTTC.

This sequence joins TRBV6-5 and TRBJ1-1; D uncertain. CDR3 size: 11 residues. Trimming cost V 7 bases and J 7 bases, with 10 bases left between them. Germline V gives CDR1 MNHEY, CDR2 SVGAGI. The CDR3 here is CASIGLGEAFF. The CDR3 DNA follows: TGTGCCAGCATTGGATTGGGTGAAGCTTTCTTT.

The chain combines TRBV25-1 with TRBJ1-1; D is unresolved. V was shortened by 6 bases and J by 3 bases, with 8 bases between the two germline ends. This CDR3 is built from 12 residues. CDR1 MGHDK and CDR2 SYGVNS come from the germline V gene. The CDR3 reads CASRDQYTEAFF. In nucleotides, the CDR3 is TGTGCCAGCAGGGATCAGTACACTGAAGCTTTCTTT.

This clone has ten or more counts. The J gene is TRBJ1-5, the V gene TRBV28; 9 bases line up with TRBD1. V gave up 5 bases and J gave up 4 bases; unmatched junction bases: 18. The germline CDR1 and CDR2 sequences are MDHEN and SYDVKM. This CDR3 contains 19 residues. The CDR3 spells CASSDPSSSGTGPNQPQHF. The CDR3 bases are TGTGCCAGCAGTGACCCCAGCTCCTCCGGGACAGGGCCAAATCAGCCCCAGCATTTT.

The chain is built from TRBV19 and TRBJ1-3; no clear D gene. V was clipped by 1 base and J by 0 bases, with 4 bases between them. Germline V gene sequence: CDR1 LNHDA, CDR2 SQIVND (reference sequence). The CDR3 spans 14 residues. CDR3 bases: TGTGCCAGTAGTATAGTAGGCTCTGGAAACACCATATATTTT. Translated: CASSIVGSGNTIYF.

This clone was detected once. This rearrangement joins TRBV7-9 to TRBJ2-4, with a tentative D call TRBD1 (6 bases). The CDR3 is 18 residues long. CDR1 is SEHNR and CDR2 is FQNEAQ in the germline V gene (reference sequence). Between the trimmed V and J ends, which lost 5 bases and 0 bases, there was a span of 20 bases. CDR3 sequence (DNA): TGTGCCAGCAGCCTAGGGAGAATGGGACATTCAGCCAAAAACATTCAGTACTTC. Translation gives CASSLGRMGHSAKNIQYF.

The chain has TRBV2 and TRBJ1-5; 11 positions match TRBD1. CDR1 SNHLY and CDR2 FYNNEI come from the germline V gene. CDR3 length: 14 residues. V shed 5 bases, J shed 6 bases, and the junction held 3 bases outside the gene matches. The DNA for the CDR3 is TGTGCCAGCAGTTCGGACAGGGGGCGTCAGCCCCAGCATTTT. The encoded protein is CASSSDRGRQPQHF.

CDR3 coding DNA: TGTGCCAGCAGTGGCCCGACAGGGGGCGGTATCCCTGAAGCTTTCTTT. Its translation is CASSGPTGGGIPEAFF. This chain joins TRBV2 and TRBJ1-1; 10 bases agree with TRBD1. Germline V gene data show CDR1 as SNHLY and CDR2 as FYNNEI. CDR3 size: 16 residues. Trimming removed 4 bases from V and 6 bases from J; junction bases left unmatched: 11.

This clone showed up just once. The chain uses TRBV5-6 and TRBJ1-1; no definite D call. The V gene's germline CDR1 is SGHDT and CDR2 YYEEEE. V lost 0 bases and J lost 3, with 15 bases in between. CDR3 length: 16 residues. The CDR3 DNA reads as TGTGCCAGCAGCTTGGTGGGTCCACAGAGGGACACTGAAGCTTTCTTT. This translates into CASSLVGPQRDTEAFF.